The TCR beta chain described here comes from a study of T cell repertoires in cytomegalovirus infection. This clonotype was observed a handful of times. What it recognizes is unknown. Trimming cost V 3 bases and J 5 bases, with 13 bases left between them. CDR3 size: 14 residues. TCRdb ran MiXCR on the reads and lists one entry per CDR3 protein. The table includes 250,000 to 300,000 distinct CDR3 sequences, less than 25% detected once. The source was cultured PBMCs, collected from culture after CMV antigen stimulation. This chain connects TRBV12-3 or TRBV12-4 to TRBJ2-5; D unclear. This TCR was sampled from a human donor in good health (CMV status not recorded). Some clones in this sample may be carry-over from other donors' samples. CDR3 bases: TGTGCCAGCAGTTTCTCAAGGAAGGTGGAGACCCAGTACTTC. It codes for CASSFSRKVETQYF.